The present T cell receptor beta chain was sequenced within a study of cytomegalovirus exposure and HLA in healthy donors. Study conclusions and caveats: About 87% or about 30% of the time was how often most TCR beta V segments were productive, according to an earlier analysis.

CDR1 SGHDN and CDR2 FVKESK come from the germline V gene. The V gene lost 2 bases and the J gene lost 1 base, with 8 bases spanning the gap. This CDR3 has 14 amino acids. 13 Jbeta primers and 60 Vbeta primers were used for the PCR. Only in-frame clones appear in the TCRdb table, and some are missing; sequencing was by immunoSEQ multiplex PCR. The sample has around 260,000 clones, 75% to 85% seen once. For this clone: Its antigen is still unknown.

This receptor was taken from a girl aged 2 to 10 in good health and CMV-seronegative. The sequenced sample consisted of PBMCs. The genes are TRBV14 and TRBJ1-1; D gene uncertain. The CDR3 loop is CASSQRQWNTEAFF. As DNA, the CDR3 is TGTGCCAGCAGCCAAAGACAATGGAACACTGAAGCTTTCTTT.